By share, the clone carrying this TCR beta chain ranks as medium-sized. Its antigen is unidentified. This beta chain appears as a stray read in a library generated for alpha chains; its size is not informative. The time point: sample taken at primary tumor resection. The data were taken from a study of spatial heterogeneity in lung cancer. The study's findings and limits: Tumor mutation counts were tracked by expanded intratumoral alpha and beta TCR counts.

One entry per CDR3 protein, called by TCRdb with MiXCR from the 5' RACE reads. The table shows about 7,400 distinct CDR3 sequences, with about 14% occurring only once. Sequenced here: lung tumor tissue, sampled at surgery. This TCR was recovered from a female donor with early-stage non-small cell lung cancer.

CDR3 in amino acids: CASRRGQGANYGYTF. CDR3 DNA sequence: TGTGCCAGCAGACGCGGACAGGGGGCTAACTATGGCTACACCTTC. V and J are TRBV27 and TRBJ1-2, with 10 bases fitting TRBD1. Germline CDR1 MNHEY, CDR2 SMNVEV (reference sequence). J gave up 0 bases and V 6 bases, and 4 bases lay outside the gene matches. The CDR3 extends over 15 amino acids.